A selection of T cell receptor beta chains follows, all from one sample in a study of breast tumors, draining lymph nodes, adjacent tissues. TCRdb independently ran MiXCR on the multiplex PCR reads; one entry per CDR3 protein. This table has 200,000 to 250,000 distinct CDR3 sequences, under 35% appearing once. Sequencing was performed on axillary lymph node tissue. The receptors stem from a female donor with breast cancer. Some clones in this sample may be carry-over from other donors' samples. Both conserved end residues are part of each CDR3. The order of the fields is V gene, J gene, D gene, clone size, CDR3 DNA, CDR3 protein. A D gene is named only where the DNA matches it firmly. Size tells how often a clone was seen (once, few, many) or the class of an expanded clone, and some rows leave it out.

TRBV5-6	TRBJ2-6	.	.	TGTGCCAGCAGCTTAGACTCTGCGGCCAACGTCCTGACTTTC	CASSLDSAANVLTF
TRBV4-1	TRBJ2-7	TRBD1	many	TGCGCCAGCAGCCAAGAAGTCGTCCGGGACAGGCGCTACGAGCAGTACTTC	CASSQEVVRDRRYEQYF
TRBV20-1	TRBJ2-3	TRBD2	.	TGCAGTGCCGAGACTAGCGGGGCATCAGATACGCAGTATTTT	CSAETSGASDTQYF
TRBV11-2	TRBJ2-1	TRBD2	.	TGTGCCAGCAGGGGGTCTAGCGGAAGCTCCTACAATGAGCAGTTCTTC	CASRGSSGSSYNEQFF
TRBV27	TRBJ2-7	TRBD2	many	TGTGCCAGCGGGTTCGGGGGGAAACTGGAGCAGTACTTC	CASGFGGKLEQYF
TRBV10-3	TRBJ2-5	TRBD2	few	TGTGCCATCAGTGAAAAGCGGGAGGGGGAGACCCAGTACTTC	CAISEKREGETQYF
TRBV5-1	TRBJ2-2	TRBD1	many	TGCGCCAGCAGCTTGGGTCGGCAGGGGGCCGCGAACACCGGGGAGCTGTTTTTT	CASSLGRQGAANTGELFF
TRBV9	TRBJ1-5	TRBD1	many	TGTGCCAGCAGAAACAGGGGGCGTCATCCTAATAGCAATCAGCCCCAGCATTTT	CASRNRGRHPNSNQPQHF
TRBV20-1	TRBJ2-7	TRBD2	many	TGCAGTGCTGTGCGGGGGGCCTTTACCTACGAGCAGTACTTC	CSAVRGAFTYEQYF
TRBV6-6	TRBJ2-3	TRBD2	.	TGTGCCAGCAGCCCTAAGACTAGCGGGAGGGGTATAGATACGCAGTATTTT	CASSPKTSGRGIDTQYF
TRBV9	TRBJ2-3	.	many	TGTGCCAGCAGCGTATTCAGCGGGTTTAGCACAGATACGCAGTATTTT	CASSVFSGFSTDTQYF
TRBV10-2	TRBJ2-2	TRBD2	.	TGCGCCAGCAGTGTAAGCGGGAAGGGCGGGGAGCTGTTTTTT	CASSVSGKGGELFF
TRBV6-6	TRBJ2-7	.	many	TGTGCCAGCAGTTACGACAGCACCTACGAGCAGTACTTC	CASSYDSTYEQYF
TRBV28	TRBJ1-3	TRBD1	few	TGTGCCAGCAGCACGGGACAGTACTCTGGAAACACCATATATTTT	CASSTGQYSGNTIYF
TRBV28	TRBJ1-5	.	.	TGTGCCAGCTCGGGCAAGGACAATCAGCCCCAGCATTTT	CASSGKDNQPQHF